These 9 T cell receptor beta chains share one sample of origin, sequenced in a study of cytomegalovirus exposure and HLA in healthy donors. PCR primers comprised 60 Vbeta and 13 Jbeta primers. The protocol was immunoSEQ multiplex PCR, while the TCRdb copy is restricted to in-frame clones and leaves out a portion. The data contain 150,000 to 200,000 clones, 80% of them singletons. Sample: PBMCs. The receptor source for this set is a woman in her thirties or forties in good health and CMV-seronegative.

The genes are TRBV28 and TRBJ2-2; 8 bases align to TRBD1. J lost 2 bases, V lost 4 bases, and 6 bases had no gene match. The CDR3 covers 16 residues. Germline loops: CDR1 MDHEN, CDR2 SYDVKM. The CDR3 nucleotides read TGTGCCAGCAGTTCAACGGACAGGGAAAACACCGGGGAGCTGTTTTTT. Translating gives CASSSTDRENTGELFF.

This clone came up once. The rearrangement uses TRBV7-2 and TRBJ2-5; 9 bases are a match to TRBD2. V dropped 4 bases and J dropped 5; count of bases not matched to a gene: 8. The CDR3 has 15 amino acids. Germline V gene data show CDR1 as SGHTA and CDR2 as FQGNSA. The CDR3 here is CASSSAGGGTETQYF. Written as DNA, the CDR3 is TGTGCCAGCAGCTCGGCGGGGGGGGGCACGGAGACCCAGTACTTC.

J is TRBJ2-1 and V is TRBV7-3, with D maybe TRBD1 (5 bases). The germline CDR1 and CDR2 sequences are SGHTA and FQGTGA. Trimming left V 5 bases short and J 10 bases short, with 12 bases between. The CDR3 extends over 12 amino acids. CDR3 region: CASSKGMGEQFF. As DNA, the CDR3 is TGTGCCAGCAGCAAGGGGATGGGGGAGCAGTTCTTC.

The chain has TRBV4-1 and TRBJ2-1; 13 bases agree with TRBD2. Germline CDR1 is MGHRA and CDR2 is YSYEKL. The CDR3 is made up of 18 amino acids. V gave up 1 base and J gave up 2 bases; unmatched junction bases: 5. The CDR3 DNA reads TGCGCCAGCAGCCAAGCCAAAGGGACTAGCGGGGCCTACAATGAGCAGTTCTTC. Encoded protein: CASSQAKGTSGAYNEQFF.

The gene calls are TRBV7-2 and TRBJ1-2; 8 bases agree with TRBD1. Germline-derived CDR1 and CDR2 are SGHTA and FQGNSA. V was clipped by 5 bases and J by 1 base; unmatched bases: 9. The CDR3 contains 16 residues. This chain's CDR3 is CASSPAGQAFNYGYTF. The CDR3 coding sequence is TGTGCCAGCAGCCCCGCGGGACAGGCCTTTAACTATGGCTACACCTTC. Full variable domain (outside the CDR3, taken from reference TRBV7-2 and TRBJ1-2): GAGVSQSPSNKVTEKGKDVELRCDPISGHTALYWYRQSLGQGLEFLIYFQGNSAPDKSGLPSDRFSAERTGGSVSTLTIQRTQQEDSAVYLCASSPAGQAFNYGYTFGSGTRLTVV.

The chain carries TRBV6-5 and TRBJ1-1; no firm D call. Per germline, CDR1 MNHEY and CDR2 SVGAGI. V lost 6 bases and J lost 1, with 9 bases in between. The CDR3 spans 13 residues. CDR3: CASSETQNTEAFF. CDR3 bases: TGTGCCAGCAGCGAGACACAGAACACTGAAGCTTTCTTT.

The chain links TRBV7-3 to TRBJ2-2; 7 positions agree with TRBD1. J gave up 1 base and V 5 bases, and 4 bases lay outside the gene matches. This CDR3 is built from 15 residues. In germline, CDR1 is SGHTA, CDR2 FQGTGA. DNA of the CDR3: TGTGCCAGCAGCCCCACAGGGGTGAACACCGGGGAGCTGTTTTTT. Protein sequence: CASSPTGVNTGELFF.

Concerning this clone itself: At one end the junction does not follow the germline gene, possibly because of a read error. The chain joins TRBV18 to TRBJ2-4; D might be TRBD1 (5 bases). From germline, CDR1 is KGHSH and CDR2 LQKENI. There are 13 residues in the CDR3. The CDR3, as DNA: TGTGCCAGCTCACCAGGGGCGGAAAACAGTCAGTACTTC. Amino acid sequence: CASSPGAENSQYF.

This clone was observed once. The same CDR3 also results from other DNA sequences found in this sample. The chain employs TRBV4-1 and TRBJ2-3; 12 nucleotides agree with TRBD2. This CDR3 comprises 16 residues. Germline V gives CDR1 MGHRA, CDR2 YSYEKL. The J segment lost 6 bases and the V segment lost 3 bases, leaving 7 bases of the junction unmatched. The CDR3 coding sequence is TGCGCCAGCAGCCAGGTGCTAGCGGGGGGGCTGGATACGCAGTATTTT. Amino acids: CASSQVLAGGLDTQYF.